The source of this TCR beta chain is a study of control samples from healthy donors and cancer patients. Germline lookup yields CDR1 MNHNS and CDR2 SASEGT. V was clipped by 2 bases and J by 10 bases, with 9 bases between them. The CDR3 totals 13 residues. This clone was counted a single time. Here immunoSEQ multiplex PCR was the method, and the copy in TCRdb shows in-frame clones only, minus some. Here the sample spans 200,000 or so clones, just under 95% being singletons. The specimen sequenced was blood. The chain employs TRBV6-1 and TRBJ1-6; no clear D. This sequence was found in a man between 50 and 59 years old in good health. The CDR3 sequence: CASSESLGSPLHF. The CDR3 DNA is TGTGCCAGCAGTGAATCGTTGGGGTCACCCCTCCACTTT.